The 8 T cell receptor beta chains given below trace back to one sample, sequenced in a study of blood T cell repertoires in COVID-19. Repertoires were generated with immunoSEQ multiplex PCR, while TCRdb's copy carries only in-frame clones and drops some. This sample has roughly 300,000 clones, with about 86% found just once. The sequenced sample was peripheral blood. The source of these receptors is a woman under 40 with COVID-19, enrolled during active disease.

This chain links TRBV30 with TRBJ2-3; 8 nucleotides align to TRBD2. Trimming at V came to 3 bases and at J to 2 bases, leaving 13 bases not matched to a gene. The germline gives CDR1 GTSNPN, CDR2 SVGIG (reference sequence). CDR3 length: 17 amino acids. CDR3 sequence (DNA): TGTGCCTGGAGGGAGAAGAAGAGCGGGGGCCCCACAGATACGCAGTATTTT. Translation: CAWREKKSGGPTDTQYF. Full variable domain (remainder filled in from reference TRBV30 and TRBJ2-3): SQTIHQWPATLVQPVGSPLSLECTVEGTSNPNLYWYRQAAGRGLQLLFYSVGIGQISSEVPQNLSASRPQDRQFILSSKKLLLSDSGFYLCAWREKKSGGPTDTQYFGPGTRLTVL.

The DNA of the CDR3 is TGTGCCAGCAGTGCCCTGGCGAACACTGAAGCTTTCTTT. Protein sequence: CASSALANTEAFF. This chain connects TRBV5-6 to TRBJ1-1; D call uncertain. CDR1 is SGHDT, CDR2 YYEEEE, per germline. There are 13 residues in the CDR3. Deletions cut 5 bases from V and 1 base from J, with 9 bases between.

V and J are TRBV11-1 and TRBJ2-7, with 9 bases aligning to TRBD1. After removal of 1 base from V and 6 bases from J, the junction contained 4 bases not matched to a gene. The CDR3 is 14 residues long. Germline assignment: CDR1 SGHAT and CDR2 FQDESV (reference sequence). CDR3 coding DNA: TGTGCCAGCAGCTTAGGGGACAGGGTTTCCGAGCAGTACTTC. Amino acid sequence: CASSLGDRVSEQYF. The full variable domain, rest sourced from reference TRBV11-1 and TRBJ2-7, is EAEVAQSPRYKITEKSQAVAFWCDPISGHATLYWYRQILGQGPELLVQFQDESVVDDSQLPKDRFSAERLKGVDSTLKIQPAELGDSAMYLCASSLGDRVSEQYFGPGTRLTVT.

The table lists this clone with a few counts. The chain employs TRBV7-9 and TRBJ2-7; D unresolved. Trimming took 4 bases from V and 2 from J, leaving 9 bases between them. This CDR3 spans 13 amino acids. CDR1 and CDR2 (germline): SEHNR, FQNEAQ (reference sequence). In DNA form, the CDR3 reads TGTGCCAGCAGCTCTCCCGGTGCCTACGAGCAGTACTTC. Amino acid sequence: CASSSPGAYEQYF.

The chain's CDR3 is CASSSGTGNTGELFF. The DNA for the CDR3 is TGCGCCAGCAGTTCCGGGACAGGGAACACCGGGGAGCTGTTTTTT. This rearrangement joins TRBV10-1 to TRBJ2-2; TRBD1 matches at 8 bases. There are 15 residues in the CDR3. Germline CDR1 is WNHNN and CDR2 is SYGVQD (reference sequence). Trimming took 5 bases from V and 1 from J; bases not matched to a gene: 3.

The chain joins TRBV4-2 to TRBJ2-1; TRBD2 matches at 10 bases. The V gene's germline CDR1 is LGHNA and CDR2 YNFKEQ. The CDR3 is made up of 15 amino acids. The trim removed 4 bases at V and 8 bases at J, leaving 8 bases unmatched. The CDR3 nucleotides read TGTGCCAGCAGCCCTTCCGGGACTAGCGCCGATGAGCAGTTCTTC. Protein: CASSPSGTSADEQFF.

The genes are TRBV19 and TRBJ1-5; the D gene is possibly TRBD1 (6 bases). Trimming shortened V by 1 base and J by 0 bases, and 16 bases separated the two germline ends. This CDR3 has 18 residues. The germline CDR1 and CDR2 sequences are LNHDA and SQIVND (reference sequence). In DNA form, the CDR3 reads TGTGCCAGTAGTATAGGCAGGGGATCTGGTTATAGCAATCAGCCCCAGCATTTT. Translation gives CASSIGRGSGYSNQPQHF.

The chain links TRBV4-1 to TRBJ2-6, with D unclear. This CDR3 comprises 14 residues. V was trimmed by 4 bases and J by 4 bases, leaving 8 bases between them. Germline values: CDR1 MGHRA, CDR2 YSYEKL. In DNA, the CDR3 is TGCGCCAGCAGCCCAACTGCCGGGGCCAACGTCCTGACTTTC. It translates to CASSPTAGANVLTF.